This T cell receptor beta chain emerged from a study of CD8 T cells in ankylosing spondylitis. Study outcomes and limitations: Some of these motif variants have turned up before, in reports on reactive arthritis synovial fluid and blood. Made up of fewer than ten highly homologous variants, a TCR beta motif appeared characteristic of ankylosing spondylitis blood.

Libraries of TCR beta came from quantitative 5'-RACE with molecular barcodes. In TCRdb, the 5' RACE reads were re-called with MiXCR into one record per CDR3 protein. The data contain nearly 250,000 distinct CDR3 sequences, around 32% of them singletons. A few counts support this clonotype. Its antigen remains unidentified. CDR1 and CDR2 from the germline V gene are MDHEN and SYDVKM. The CDR3 runs 16 residues. V gave up 5 bases and J gave up 0 bases; unmatched junction bases: 4. This chain links TRBV28 with TRBJ2-5; 12 nucleotides agree with TRBD2. Sequenced input: blood, either unsorted or a sorted T cell fraction (not recorded which). The receptor was isolated from a male donor with ankylosing spondylitis or in good health (not recorded which). DNA of the CDR3: TGTGCCAGCAGTGTCTGGACTAGCGGGGACCAAGAGACCCAGTACTTC. This encodes CASSVWTSGDQETQYF.